The 29 T cell receptor beta chains listed next were all sequenced from one sample in a study of low-dose radiotherapy and immunotherapy resistance in tumors. With TRAV- and TRBV-specific primers, first-strand cDNA was made, covering the alpha and beta chains. Over approximately 20 PCR cycles, TCRs were amplified from a constant-region primer and V-primer adapter. TCRdb re-called the reads through MiXCR, storing one row per CDR3 protein. Among 65,000 to 95,000 distinct CDR3 sequences listed, 15% to 20% were seen once. Time point: before trial treatment. This sample comprised PBMCs, obtained before treatment. These receptors all come from a male donor with prostate cancer.

This clonotype was seen many times. This chain joins TRBV5-1 and TRBJ2-3; TRBD1 is a possible D gene (5 bases). The CDR3 length is 14 residues. V shed 0 bases and J shed 2 bases, with 7 bases lying between them. Looked up from germline, CDR1 is SGHRS and CDR2 is YFSETQ. The CDR3 protein is CASSLDRYTDTQYF. CDR3 sequence (DNA): TGCGCCAGCAGCTTGGACAGGTACACAGATACGCAGTATTTT.

At least ten counts were recorded for this clonotype. The chain employs TRBV6-1 and TRBJ1-5; 7 bases map to TRBD1. The length of the CDR3 is 14 residues. The trim removed 4 bases at V and 7 bases at J, leaving 7 bases unmatched. CDR1 MNHNS and CDR2 SASEGT come from the germline V gene. CDR3 DNA: TGTGCCAGCAGTGGGAGGGGGCGGGAGCAGCCCCAGCATTTT. Protein sequence: CASSGRGREQPQHF.

The CDR3 nucleotides read TGTGCCAGCAGTGCCGCAGGGGCCAATCAGCCCCAGCATTTT. Amino acids: CASSAAGANQPQHF. The genes are TRBV25-1 and TRBJ1-5, with D possibly matching TRBD1 (6 bases). Germline V lookup: CDR1 MGHDK, CDR2 SYGVNS. Trimming pared 4 bases from V and 3 bases from J, leaving 10 bases between. This CDR3 has 14 amino acids.

This clonotype was seen many times. V is TRBV28 and J is TRBJ2-1; D is unclear. Germline V gene data show CDR1 as MDHEN and CDR2 as SYDVKM. V was trimmed by 1 base and J by 5 bases, leaving 9 bases between them. CDR3 length: 14 amino acids. The CDR3 sequence is CASSLSRVNNEQFF. As DNA, the CDR3 is TGTGCCAGCAGTTTATCACGGGTGAACAATGAGCAGTTCTTC.

The rearrangement joins TRBV5-1 to TRBJ2-2; D might be TRBD1 or TRBD2, each matching 6 bases. The V and J ends lost 4 bases and 0 bases respectively, with 13 bases between them. Germline V gene data show CDR1 as SGHRS and CDR2 as YFSETQ. This CDR3 has 16 amino acids. The CDR3 protein is CASSPEGDSNTGELFF. CDR3 in DNA: TGCGCCAGCAGCCCGGAGGGGGATTCGAACACCGGGGAGCTGTTTTTT. Using reference TRBV5-1 and TRBJ2-2 for the parts outside the CDR3, the full variable domain is KAGVTQTPRYLIKTRGQQVTLSCSPISGHRSVSWYQQTPGQGLQFLFEYFSETQRNKGNFPGRFSGRQFSNSRSEMNVSTLELGDSALYLCASSPEGDSNTGELFFGEGSRLTVL.

This clonotype was recorded many times. The chain carries TRBV20-1 and TRBJ1-3, with 7 nucleotides matching TRBD1. V lost 6 bases to trimming and J lost 0 bases; unmatched junction nucleotides: 5. Germline V gene data show CDR1 as DFQATT and CDR2 as SNEGSKA (reference sequence). This CDR3 has 14 amino acids. CDR3 nucleotide sequence: TGCAGTGCCCGCCGGGACAGCTCTGGAAACACCATATATTTT. The encoded protein is CSARRDSSGNTIYF.

In its sample, this clonotype was seen many times. The rearrangement joins TRBV19 to TRBJ2-3, with 7 bases fitting TRBD1. This CDR3 has 15 amino acids. Germline V gene data show CDR1 as LNHDA and CDR2 as SQIVND (reference sequence). J gave up 0 bases and V 3 bases, and 3 bases lay outside the gene matches. CDR3 sequence: CASSMGQTSTDTQYF. CDR3 bases: TGTGCCAGTAGTATGGGACAGACTAGCACAGATACGCAGTATTTT.

This clonotype was observed at least ten times. V usage is TRBV5-5 and J usage is TRBJ1-2; no firm D call. This CDR3 spans 16 amino acids. CDR1 and CDR2 from the germline V gene are SGHKS and YYEKEE (reference sequence). Trimming left V 0 bases short and J 4 bases short, with 16 bases between. For the CDR3, the DNA is TGTGCCAGCAGCTTGGGAGGTTTGGAGGGTGGCTATGGCTACACCTTC. Translating gives CASSLGGLEGGYGYTF.

This clonotype was observed at least ten times. The J gene is TRBJ1-2, the V gene TRBV7-3, with D possibly being TRBD1 (6 bases). Between the trimmed V and J ends, which lost 2 bases and 3 bases, there was a span of 13 bases. CDR1 and CDR2 (germline): SGHTA, FQGTGA. The CDR3 is made up of 15 amino acids. The CDR3 loop is CASSLSGGAHYGYTF. In DNA form, the CDR3 reads TGTGCCAGCAGCTTATCCGGGGGGGCTCACTATGGCTACACCTTC.

This clonotype was detected ten times or more. This chain links TRBV29-1 with TRBJ2-2; TRBD1 agrees at 7 bases. The CDR3 runs to 14 residues. The trim removed 4 bases at V and 0 bases at J, leaving 2 bases unmatched. Germline lookup yields CDR1 SQVTM and CDR2 ANQGSEA. The CDR3 here is CSVGDSTNTGELFF. CDR3 nucleotide sequence: TGCAGCGTTGGGGACAGCACGAACACCGGGGAGCTGTTTTTT.

This clonotype has ten or more counts. The rearrangement joins TRBV12-3 or TRBV12-4 to TRBJ2-3; 8 bases match TRBD2. This CDR3 has 16 residues. Losses at the gene ends were 3 bases for V and 4 bases for J; bases not matched to a gene: 9. The CDR3 DNA follows: TGTGCCAGCAGTTTGGACGGGGGGGGGCTGTCAGATACGCAGTATTTT. It is translated as CASSLDGGGLSDTQYF.

This clonotype was seen at least ten times. V and J are TRBV29-1 and TRBJ2-3, with 8 bases matching TRBD1. Germline values: CDR1 SQVTM, CDR2 ANQGSEA. After removal of 4 bases from V and 0 bases from J, the junction contained 6 bases not matched to a gene. The CDR3 runs 15 residues. The CDR3 protein is CSVVDRDSSTDTQYF. The CDR3 DNA is TGCAGCGTTGTGGACAGGGACTCTAGCACAGATACGCAGTATTTT.

This clonotype occurred once. The rearrangement links TRBV11-3 to TRBJ1-2; D is possibly TRBD1 (5 bases). Trimming took off 6 bases at V and 6 bases at J, with 14 bases between the two ends. Germline values: CDR1 SGHNT, CDR2 YENEEA. There are 13 residues in the CDR3. CDR3 in DNA: TGTGCCAGCAGAGCATGGGGGGGGAATGGCTACACCTTC. Its translation: CASRAWGGNGYTF.

Points on this clonotype: A far larger clone is a single base away, which makes a read error likely. The CDR3 coding sequence is TGTGCCAGCAGCTTGGACGACTGGCGGGGGCGCAATGAGCAGTACTTC. It specifies CASSLDDWRGRNEQYF. V is TRBV5-3 and J is TRBJ2-5; D possibly corresponds to TRBD2 (7 bases). TRBV5-3 belongs to the ORF category, with a function that is uncertain. The CDR3 runs 16 residues.

This chain links TRBV12-3 or TRBV12-4 with TRBJ2-1, with no clear D. The CDR3 runs to 12 residues. Trimming took off 3 bases at V and 5 bases at J, with 5 bases between the two ends. The CDR3 sequence is CASSLVDNEQFF. The CDR3 DNA is TGTGCCAGCAGTTTGGTCGACAATGAGCAGTTCTTC.

This clonotype was found many times. The rearrangement joins TRBV7-9 to TRBJ2-2; 9 bases fit TRBD1. CDR1 SEHNR and CDR2 FQNEAQ come from the germline V gene (reference sequence). This CDR3 is 16 amino acids long. The V segment lost 5 bases and the J segment 5 bases; nucleotides outside the gene matches: 9. As DNA, the CDR3 is TGTGCCAGCAGCCCTCGGGACAGGGTCGCGACCGGGGAGCTGTTTTTT. It is translated as CASSPRDRVATGELFF.

With regard to this clonotype: A read error is likely here: a far larger clone is one base away. The chain employs TRBV9 and TRBJ2-4; possible D gene TRBD1, 5 bases. V was trimmed by 0 bases and J by 13 bases, leaving 20 bases between them. Per the germline V gene, CDR1 is SGDLS and CDR2 is YYNGEE. The CDR3 consists of 15 residues. The CDR3 nucleotides are TGTGCCAGCAGCGTAGGTAGGGGCTCCTACAATGAGCAGTACTTC. This encodes CASSVGRGSYNEQYF.

The genes are TRBV18 and TRBJ2-4, with a possible D match to TRBD2 (6 bases). CDR3 length equals 15 residues. The germline V and J ends were trimmed by 3 bases and 8 bases, with 17 bases remaining between them. Per the germline V gene, CDR1 is KGHSH and CDR2 is LQKENI. The CDR3 coding sequence is TGTGCCAGCTCACCGAATTCGGGGGAAGCGGACATTCAGTACTTC. Protein sequence: CASSPNSGEADIQYF.

Note on this clonotype: The limits of the CDR3 on the DNA are not certain, so only TCRdb's listed CDR3 is given. The chain employs TRBV5-1 and TRBJ2-3; no DNA check was done on the table's D call, TRBD1. The germline V gene encodes CDR1 SGHRS and CDR2 YFSETQ. The length of the CDR3 is 20 amino acids, counting both ends. CDR3: CASSIYLCSVDPGFTDTQYF.

At least ten counts were recorded for this clonotype. The genes are TRBV15 and TRBJ1-2; TRBD1 matches at 8 bases. This CDR3 is 15 amino acids long. J gave up 8 bases and V 1 base, and 9 bases lay outside the gene matches. The germline gives CDR1 LNHNV, CDR2 YYDKDF (reference sequence). The CDR3 DNA reads as TGTGCCACCAGCAGAGGCCTGGGACAGGCAAGAGGCTACACCTTC. This gives the protein CATSRGLGQARGYTF.

This clonotype showed up many times. V gene TRBV4-3 combines with J gene TRBJ1-2, with D uncertain. Germline-derived CDR1 and CDR2 are LGHNA and YSLEER. This CDR3 spans 15 amino acids. Trimming removed 3 bases at V and 2 bases at J, with 13 bases between. Here the CDR3 DNA reads TGCGCCAGCAGCCATGAAACGGACGGCAACTATGGCTACACCTTC. Protein sequence: CASSHETDGNYGYTF.

This clonotype was observed many times. The chain carries TRBV15 and TRBJ2-7; D remains ambiguous. The CDR3 loop spans 12 amino acids. V lost 5 bases, J lost 6 bases, and 11 bases lay in between. Germline CDR1 LNHNV, CDR2 YYDKDF (reference sequence). The CDR3: CATSFTRAEQYF. In DNA form, the CDR3 reads TGTGCCACCAGCTTCACACGAGCCGAGCAGTACTTC.

At least ten counts were recorded for this clonotype. This rearrangement joins TRBV11-2 to TRBJ1-1; D unclear. Germline V gene lookup returns CDR1 SGHAT and CDR2 FQNNGV. The CDR3 spans 11 residues. Trimming cost V 7 bases and J 11 bases, with 14 bases left between them. The CDR3 loop reads CASKAALKAFF. The DNA for the CDR3 is TGTGCCAGCAAGGCGGCACTGAAGGCTTTCTTT.

The V and J genes are TRBV3-1 and TRBJ2-3; no clear D. V dropped 1 base and J dropped 4 bases, with 12 bases sitting between them. CDR1 LGHDT and CDR2 YNNKEL come from the germline V gene (reference sequence). This CDR3 has 15 amino acids. The CDR3 nucleotides read TGTGCCAGCAGCCAAGGGGAAGAGAGATCAGATACGCAGTATTTT. Amino acids: CASSQGEERSDTQYF.

This clonotype appeared many times. The chain is built from TRBV6-6 and TRBJ1-2, with 7 bases fitting TRBD1. Germline CDR1 MNHNY, CDR2 SVGAGI (reference sequence). The CDR3 loop spans 13 amino acids. The V segment lost 6 bases and the J segment 8 bases; nucleotides outside the gene matches: 9. CDR3 amino acids: CASSRTGSRGYTF. CDR3 nucleotides: TGTGCCAGCAGCCGGACAGGTTCGAGGGGCTACACCTTC.

In its sample, this clonotype was seen once. This probably arose from a read error, given a far larger clone one base away. The chain joins TRBV9 to TRBJ2-1; 9 bases line up with TRBD2. Germline lookup yields CDR1 SGDLS and CDR2 YYNGEE. This CDR3 contains 16 residues. V lost 0 bases, J lost 10 bases, and 11 bases stayed unmatched. CDR3 coding DNA: TGTGCCAGCAGCGTAGGAAGCGGGGGGTTCCCCTACGAGCAGTTCTTC. Translated, it gives CASSVGSGGFPYEQFF.

This clonotype appeared many times. The chain is built from TRBV6-2 or TRBV6-3 and TRBJ1-2; the D is unclear. Germline loops: CDR1 MNHEY, CDR2 SVGEGT. The CDR3 totals 12 residues. Trimming left V 6 bases short and J 4 bases short, with 9 bases between. CDR3 in amino acids: CASRPDGYGYTF. The CDR3 bases are TGTGCCAGCAGACCGGACGGCTATGGCTACACCTTC.

The table lists this clonotype with many counts. The V call is TRBV5-1, the J call TRBJ2-1; maybe TRBD1 (6 bases). The CDR3 is 17 residues long. In germline, CDR1 is SGHRS, CDR2 YFSETQ. V was clipped by 0 bases and J by 5 bases, with 18 bases between them. DNA for the CDR3: TGCGCCAGCAGCTTGGGGGGCACAGGGATCTTGAACAATGAGCAGTTCTTC. Its translation: CASSLGGTGILNNEQFF.

This clonotype was seen at least ten times. The V gene is TRBV6-1, the J gene TRBJ2-2; 7 bases align to TRBD1. The CDR3 has 16 amino acids. V dropped 1 base and J dropped 6; count of bases not matched to a gene: 8. Germline CDR1 is MNHNS and CDR2 is SASEGT. In nucleotides, the CDR3 is TGTGCCAGCAGTGAAGTGGGACAGTGGCCCCCCGGGGAGCTGTTTTTT. Amino acid sequence: CASSEVGQWPPGELFF.